The 30 T cell receptor beta chains reported below all come from one sample, sequenced in a study of metastatic and nonmetastatic thyroid tumors. TCRdb called clones again from the PCR reads with MiXCR. This sample carries approximately 15,000 clones, roughly 34% of them seen once, and the ten largest clones take about 11%. No treatment of any kind had been given to any patient before thyroid surgery. The sequenced sample consisted of tumor tissue. The receptors were gathered from a male donor with papillary thyroid cancer or a benign thyroid nodule (not recorded which). Some clones in this sample may be carry-over from other donors' samples.

The rearrangement uses TRBV18 and TRBJ1-3; D ambiguous. CDR1 is KGHSH, CDR2 LQKENI, per germline. There are 15 residues in the CDR3. The CDR3 loop reads CSISRDNVYGNTIYF. The DNA of the CDR3 is TGTTCCATCTCACGCGACAATGTATATGGAAACACCATATATTTT.

This chain joins TRBV2 and TRBJ2-7, with D perhaps TRBD1 or TRBD2 (5 bases each). V was trimmed by 6 bases and J by 3 bases, leaving 18 bases between them. This CDR3 region has 15 residues. The germline V gene has CDR1 SNHLY and CDR2 FYNNEI. The CDR3 here is CASSETGRRLYEQYV. The CDR3 nucleotides are TGTGCCAGCAGCGAAACGGGACGGAGACTCTACGAGCAGTACGTC.

The V call is TRBV6-2 or TRBV6-3, the J call TRBJ1-5, with D hard to call. The CDR3 sequence is 13 residues long. Trimming pared 11 bases from V and 1 base from J, leaving 12 bases between. CDR1 and CDR2 (germline): MNHEY, SVGEGT. CDR3 coding DNA: TGTGCCTCTCGAGAAAACAGCAATCAGCCCCAGCATTTT. Translated: CASRENSNQPQHF.

Comments on this clone: Mismatch with germline at one junction end may stem from a read error. The CDR3 reads CRARLVGSSNEQFF. The CDR3 DNA reads as TGCAGAGCCAGATTAGTGGGGTCCTCCAATGAGCAGTTCTTC. The V call is TRBV20-1, the J call TRBJ2-1; no clear D gene. Looked up from germline, CDR1 is DFQATT and CDR2 is SNEGSKA (reference sequence). This CDR3 is 14 amino acids long.

By share, this clone counts as medium-sized. J is TRBJ2-7 and V is TRBV29-1; D is undetermined. V was cut by 4 bases and J by 1 base, with 8 bases left in between. The CDR3 contains 12 residues. The germline V gene encodes CDR1 SQVTM and CDR2 ANQGSEA. CDR3 in DNA: TGCAGCGTTGTCGGGCTATCCTACGAGCAGTACTTC. As protein: CSVVGLSYEQYF.

This clone turned up a few times. An end of the junction differs from the germline gene, which may be a read error. The chain carries TRBV10-1 and TRBJ2-2; D might be TRBD1 or TRBD2, each matching 5 bases. From germline, CDR1 is WNHNN and CDR2 SYGVQD (reference sequence). CDR3 length equals 14 residues. Here the CDR3 DNA reads TGCTCCAGCAGTGAGGTGGGGGATACCGTGGAGCTGTTTTTT. Amino acid sequence: CSSSEVGDTVELFF.

This clone was picked up one time. The rearrangement uses TRBV9 and TRBJ2-1; TRBD2 matches at 7 bases. The CDR3 length is 13 residues. Per the germline V gene, CDR1 is SGDLS and CDR2 is YYNGEE. The V segment lost 3 bases and the J segment 9 bases; nucleotides outside the gene matches: 6. The DNA of the CDR3 is TGTGCCAGCAGCGGGGCAGCGGGAACTGAGCAGTTCTTC. This codes for CASSGAAGTEQFF.

This clone was counted between two and nine times. Sequence at one end of the junction differs from germline and may be a read error. The chain uses TRBV6-1 and TRBJ2-7; D perhaps matches TRBD2 (5 bases). CDR3 length equals 15 residues. Germline V lookup: CDR1 MNHNS, CDR2 SASEGT. CDR3 protein: CASINPSQSSYEHYF. The CDR3 DNA sequence: TGTGCCAGCATAAACCCTAGCCAAAGCTCCTACGAGCATTACTTC.

This clone was observed many times. This chain links TRBV5-4 with TRBJ2-3, with 7 bases fitting TRBD2. CDR1 and CDR2 from the germline V gene are SGHNT and YYREEE (reference sequence). The CDR3 is 14 residues long. The V gene end was trimmed by 4 bases and the J gene end by 6 bases; junction bases not matched to a gene: 8. This chain's CDR3 is CASSPLAALDTQYF. CDR3 coding DNA: TGTGCCAGCAGCCCTCTAGCGGCCCTGGATACGCAGTATTTT.

The rearrangement joins TRBV7-3 to TRBJ2-1; D is unresolved. This CDR3 spans 14 amino acids. V was pared by 3 bases and J by 3 bases, with 9 bases between. Germline V gives CDR1 SGHTA, CDR2 FQGTGA. CDR3 DNA: TGTGCCAGCAGCTTTTGGTGGGGCTACAATGAGCAGTTCTTC. This encodes CASSFWWGYNEQFF.

The chain couples TRBV3-1 to TRBJ2-7, with D unresolved. There are 15 residues in the CDR3. From germline, CDR1 is LGHDT and CDR2 YNNKEL (reference sequence). With 4 bases removed from V and 0 bases from J, the gap between germline ends came to 13 bases. The chain's CDR3 is CASSLSLSSSYEQYF. CDR3 sequence (DNA): TGTGCCAGCAGCCTTTCGCTTTCGTCCTCCTACGAGCAGTACTTC.

This clone came up a few times. The V and J genes are TRBV10-3 and TRBJ2-2; 9 bases agree with TRBD2. V shed 10 bases and J 2 bases; nucleotides not matched to a gene: 14. The germline V gene encodes CDR1 ENHRY and CDR2 SYGVKD. The CDR3 has 17 residues. This CDR3 is CATMKLSGGVNTGELFF. The CDR3 DNA reads as TGTGCCACTATGAAACTTAGCGGGGGAGTTAACACCGGGGAGCTGTTTTTT.

Regarding this clone: The junction differs from germline at one of its ends, possibly a read error. V gene TRBV20-1 combines with J gene TRBJ2-5; perhaps TRBD2 as D (7 bases). The length of the CDR3 is 15 residues. Germline V lookup: CDR1 DFQATT, CDR2 SNEGSKA (reference sequence). The CDR3 sequence is CSARDLAGGQVTHYF. CDR3 in DNA: TGCAGTGCTAGAGATCTAGCCGGGGGGCAAGTGACCCATTACTTC.

The rearrangement joins TRBV20-1 to TRBJ1-1; possible D gene TRBD1, 5 bases. Trimming removed 5 bases at V and 0 bases at J, with 7 bases between. Germline values: CDR1 DFQATT, CDR2 SNEGSKA (reference sequence). The CDR3 contains 12 residues. The CDR3 region is CSAGRVNTEAFF. In DNA, the CDR3 is TGCAGTGCTGGCAGGGTGAACACTGAAGCTTTCTTT.

This clone was observed a handful of times. The chain recombines TRBV19 with TRBJ1-2; D is unclear. V was shortened by 9 bases and J by 1 base, with 18 bases between the two germline ends. This CDR3 is 15 amino acids long. The germline gives CDR1 LNHDA, CDR2 SQIVND (reference sequence). CDR3 protein: CASQDAPTHNYGYTF. CDR3 nucleotide sequence: TGTGCCAGCCAGGACGCGCCGACCCATAACTATGGCTACACCTTC.

This clone was observed many times. CDR3 in DNA: TGTGCCAGCAGCTTGGTTTTCTCTGGGGCCAACGTCCTGACTTTC. Its translation: CASSLVFSGANVLTF. V is TRBV5-5 and J is TRBJ2-6; D is unresolved. The CDR3 has 15 amino acids. Per the germline V gene, CDR1 is SGHKS and CDR2 is YYEKEE (reference sequence). Trimming removed 0 bases from V and 0 bases from J, with 4 bases in between. Together with reference TRBV5-5 and TRBJ2-6, the CDR3 gives the full variable domain: DAGVTQSPTHLIKTRGQQVTLRCSPISGHKSVSWYQQVLGQGPQFIFQYYEKEERGRGNFPDRFSARQFPNYSSELNVNALLLGDSALYLCASSLVFSGANVLTFGAGSRLTVL.

This chain connects TRBV27 to TRBJ2-7; D ambiguous. Per the germline V gene, CDR1 is MNHEY and CDR2 is SMNVEV (reference sequence). Trimming took off 0 bases at V and 0 bases at J, with 9 bases between the two ends. The CDR3 totals 15 residues. DNA for the CDR3: TGTGCCAGCAGTTTATCCGGAGTCGCCTCCTACGAGCAGTACTTC. Amino acids: CASSLSGVASYEQYF.

This CDR3 reads CASSIVWGNSPLHF. In DNA, the CDR3 is TGTGCCAGTAGTATAGTGTGGGGAAATTCACCCCTCCACTTT. The J gene is TRBJ1-6, the V gene TRBV19; D remains unclear. Germline CDR1 is LNHDA and CDR2 is SQIVND (reference sequence). The CDR3 length is 14 residues. The V end lost 1 base, the J end lost 7 bases, and 8 bases lay between the germline ends.

This clone showed up just a few times. The V call is TRBV6-1, the J call TRBJ1-5; unclear D gene. V was trimmed by 6 bases and J by 1 base, leaving 7 bases between them. The germline V gene encodes CDR1 MNHNS and CDR2 SASEGT. The length of the CDR3 is 13 residues. The CDR3 spells CASRGWSNQPQHF. The CDR3 DNA is TGTGCCAGCAGGGGGTGGAGCAATCAGCCCCAGCATTTT.

The chain recombines TRBV28 with TRBJ2-2, with a tentative D call TRBD1 (6 bases). The CDR3 length is 16 residues. V was shortened by 6 bases and J by 2 bases, with 16 bases between the two germline ends. Germline V CDR1 and CDR2: MDHEN, SYDVKM. The CDR3 is CASRQTGTLNTGELFF. DNA for the CDR3: TGTGCCAGCAGACAGACCGGGACACTAAACACCGGGGAGCTGTTTTTT. Filled out from reference TRBV28 and TRBJ2-2, the complete variable domain reads DVKVTQSSRYLVKRTGEKVFLECVQDMDHENMFWYRQDPGLGLRLIYFSYDVKMKEKGDIPEGYSVSREKKERFSLILESASTNQTSMYLCASRQTGTLNTGELFFGEGSRLTVL.

The chain combines TRBV7-2 with TRBJ2-7; the D is unclear. V was cut by 0 bases and J by 6 bases, with 12 bases left in between. From germline, CDR1 is SGHTA and CDR2 FQGNSA. CDR3 length equals 14 residues. DNA for the CDR3: TGTGCCAGCAGCTTAGCTCTAGATCCGGGCGAGCAGTACTTC. As protein: CASSLALDPGEQYF.

This clone was observed many times. The chain recombines TRBV27 with TRBJ1-5, with unresolved D. Per the germline V gene, CDR1 is MNHEY and CDR2 is SMNVEV (reference sequence). V was shortened by 8 bases and J by 7 bases, with 15 bases between the two germline ends. The CDR3 runs to 13 residues. The CDR3 protein is CASGYYFNQPQHF. The DNA of the CDR3 is TGTGCCAGCGGATATTACTTTAACCAGCCCCAGCATTTT.

This clone appeared a few times. The chain has TRBV12-3 or TRBV12-4 and TRBJ1-1, with a tentative D call TRBD1 (5 bases). The CDR3 is made up of 16 amino acids. V shed 4 bases and J shed 3 bases, with 18 bases lying between them. The chain's CDR3 is CASSSWDSRQYTEAFF. The CDR3 coding sequence is TGTGCCAGCAGTTCATGGGACTCCCGCCAATACACTGAAGCTTTCTTT.

At least ten counts were recorded for this clone. V gene TRBV11-2 combines with J gene TRBJ1-1; 11 bases align to TRBD1. There are 15 residues in the CDR3. V dropped 0 bases and J dropped 4; count of bases not matched to a gene: 1. Germline CDR1 reads SGHAT; CDR2 reads FQNNGV. The CDR3 DNA sequence: TGTGCCAGCAGCTTAGATGGGACAGGGGGCACTGAAGCTTTCTTT. Residues: CASSLDGTGGTEAFF.

This clone was found many times. The V gene is TRBV12-3 or TRBV12-4, the J gene TRBJ2-7, with D possibly being TRBD1 or TRBD2 (5 bases each). Trimming left V 2 bases short and J 2 bases short, with 10 bases between. The length of the CDR3 is 14 residues. This CDR3 reads CASSLMGDPYEQYF. The CDR3 DNA sequence: TGTGCCAGCAGTTTAATGGGGGACCCCTACGAGCAGTACTTC.

V is TRBV18 and J is TRBJ1-2; TRBD1 agrees at 9 bases. Germline V lookup: CDR1 KGHSH, CDR2 LQKENI. The CDR3 covers 15 residues. V was pared by 6 bases and J by 4 bases, with 9 bases of the junction left unmatched. CDR3: CASSAGTGFGYGYTF. In nucleotides, the CDR3 is TGTGCCAGCTCGGCCGGGACAGGGTTTGGCTATGGCTACACCTTC.

The count of this clone is one. V gene TRBV4-1 combines with J gene TRBJ2-7, with D tentatively TRBD1 (6 bases). Germline V gene data show CDR1 as MGHRA and CDR2 as YSYEKL. With 8 bases removed from V and 6 bases from J, the gap between germline ends came to 14 bases. The CDR3 loop spans 12 amino acids. The chain's CDR3 is CASQGGWGEQYF. The CDR3 DNA sequence: TGCGCCAGCCAAGGGGGATGGGGCGAGCAGTACTTC.

This clone was seen many times. J is TRBJ2-1 and V is TRBV6-4; 7 nucleotides line up with TRBD2. From germline, CDR1 is MRHNA and CDR2 SNTAGT. Trimming removed 0 bases from V and 4 bases from J; junction bases left unmatched: 6. The CDR3 sequence is 16 residues long. In nucleotides, the CDR3 is TGTGCCAGCAGTGACTCAGGCGGGAGTATGTACAATGAGCAGTTCTTC. Translated, it gives CASSDSGGSMYNEQFF.

In its sample, this clone was seen many times. The genes are TRBV6-5 and TRBJ2-6; D is uncertain. The CDR3 covers 17 residues. The germline gives CDR1 MNHEY, CDR2 SVGAGI. V dropped 0 bases and J dropped 0 bases, with 9 bases sitting between them. The CDR3, as DNA: TGTGCCAGCAGTTACTCTAAACTGATCTCTGGGGCCAACGTCCTGACTTTC. Amino acid sequence: CASSYSKLISGANVLTF.

The J gene is TRBJ1-3, the V gene TRBV7-8; D not certain. There are 15 residues in the CDR3. The germline V gene encodes CDR1 SGHVS and CDR2 FQNEAQ. With 5 bases removed from V and 0 bases from J, the gap between germline ends came to 11 bases. DNA of the CDR3: TGTGCCAGCAGCGTGGACCGCTTCTCTGGAAACACCATATATTTT. Its protein product is CASSVDRFSGNTIYF.